These 10 T cell receptor beta chains share one sample of origin, sequenced in a study of T cell responses to AZD1222 COVID-19 vaccine. Assay used: immunoSEQ multiplex PCR; TCRdb lists only in-frame clones, some missing. Of more than 80,000 clones in the sample, over 75% were seen once. The sequences come from peripheral blood, collected 28 days after the second AZD1222 dose. The receptors were gathered from an adult who received the AZD1222 COVID-19 vaccine.

V gene TRBV7-8 combines with J gene TRBJ2-7; 7 bases map to TRBD2. The CDR3 covers 16 residues. CDR1 and CDR2 from the germline V gene are SGHVS and FQNEAQ. J was trimmed by 0 bases and V by 5 bases; bases with no gene match: 10. CDR3 loop: CASSPGGLGISYEQYF. CDR3 DNA sequence: TGTGCCAGCAGCCCGGGGGGTCTAGGAATCTCCTACGAGCAGTACTTC.

The chain links TRBV5-4 to TRBJ2-3, with D tentatively TRBD1 (6 bases). V lost 2 bases to trimming and J lost 0 bases, with 22 bases between them. The CDR3 runs to 19 residues. Germline V gene data show CDR1 as SGHNT and CDR2 as YYREEE (reference sequence). In DNA form, the CDR3 reads TGTGCCAGCAGCTTCCGCTCGTTTCGGACAGTTACTAGCACAGATACGCAGTATTTT. It specifies CASSFRSFRTVTSTDTQYF. Supplemented by reference TRBV5-4 and TRBJ2-3, the full variable domain reads ETGVTQSPTHLIKTRGQQVTLRCSSQSGHNTVSWYQQALGQGPQFIFQYYREEENGRGNFPPRFSGLQFPNYSSELNVNALELDDSALYLCASSFRSFRTVTSTDTQYFGPGTRLTVL.

Of note for this clone: Other DNA sequences in this specimen translate into the identical CDR3. This rearrangement joins TRBV6-1 to TRBJ2-5; 12 bases match TRBD2. Trimming took 2 bases from V and 2 from J; bases not matched to a gene: 0. This CDR3 is 15 amino acids long. Germline assignment: CDR1 MNHNS and CDR2 SASEGT. The CDR3 protein is CASSELAGGQETQYF. The CDR3, as DNA: TGTGCCAGCAGTGAACTAGCGGGGGGGCAAGAGACCCAGTACTTC.

The gene calls are TRBV6-5 and TRBJ1-2, with TRBD1 identical over 10 bases. CDR1 and CDR2 (germline): MNHEY, SVGAGI. CDR3 size: 14 residues. V trimming: 4 bases; J trimming: 4 bases; junction bases outside the gene matches: 3. CDR3 amino acids: CASSSRDRGYGYTF. CDR3 nucleotides: TGTGCCAGCAGTTCCCGGGACAGGGGCTATGGCTACACCTTC.

The chain employs TRBV7-8 and TRBJ2-7; weak D call: TRBD2 (6 bases). Per germline, CDR1 SGHVS and CDR2 FQNEAQ. Trimming removed 5 bases at V and 3 bases at J, with 11 bases between. The CDR3 covers 13 residues. For the CDR3, the DNA is TGTGCCAGCAGCCCGAGGACTAACTACGAGCAGTACTTC. It codes for CASSPRTNYEQYF.

J is TRBJ1-2 and V is TRBV12-3 or TRBV12-4, with D possibly being TRBD1 (5 bases). CDR3 length: 13 residues. V was pared by 8 bases and J by 4 bases, with 14 bases between. The CDR3 here is CASSSGGSYGYTF. CDR3 sequence (DNA): TGTGCCAGCTCGTCGGGGGGGAGCTATGGCTACACCTTC.

CDR3 DNA sequence: TGTGCCAGCAGCCCGGATCCCAGCTATGGCTACACCTTC. Translation gives CASSPDPSYGYTF. The chain links TRBV27 to TRBJ1-2, with D hard to call. The CDR3 runs 13 residues. V was shortened by 6 bases and J by 4 bases, with 12 bases between the two germline ends. Germline V gene lookup returns CDR1 MNHEY and CDR2 SMNVEV (reference sequence).

The chain joins TRBV6-2 or TRBV6-3 to TRBJ2-4; 11 nucleotides align to TRBD1. In germline, CDR1 is MNHEY, CDR2 SVGEGT. V lost 5 bases, J lost 1 base, and 4 bases stayed unmatched. The CDR3 length is 16 residues. The CDR3 DNA is TGTGCCAGCAGTAAGGACAGGGGGCCGGCCAAAAACATTCAGTACTTC. It yields the protein CASSKDRGPAKNIQYF.

This chain uses TRBV30 with TRBJ1-2, with 9 bases identical to TRBD1. The V and J ends lost 3 bases and 6 bases, in that order; junction bases with no gene match: 5. This CDR3 comprises 13 residues. Per the germline V gene, CDR1 is GTSNPN and CDR2 is SVGIG (reference sequence). CDR3 sequence (DNA): TGTGCCTGGAGACATACAGGGGGCAATGGCTACACCTTC. Its protein product is CAWRHTGGNGYTF. Together with reference TRBV30 and TRBJ1-2, the CDR3 gives the full variable domain: SQTIHQWPATLVQPVGSPLSLECTVEGTSNPNLYWYRQAAGRGLQLLFYSVGIGQISSEVPQNLSASRPQDRQFILSSKKLLLSDSGFYLCAWRHTGGNGYTFGSGTRLTVV.

This clone was picked up a small number of times. The rearrangement joins TRBV19 to TRBJ1-1; possible D gene TRBD1, 5 bases. Germline CDR1 reads LNHDA; CDR2 reads SQIVND (reference sequence). The CDR3 contains 13 residues. Trimming took 11 bases from V and 3 from J, leaving 16 bases between them. The chain's CDR3 is CASRPQGDTEAFF. The CDR3 DNA sequence: TGTGCCTCCAGACCCCAGGGAGACACTGAAGCTTTCTTT. Variable domain in full (rest from reference TRBV19 and TRBJ1-1): DGGITQSPKYLFRKEGQNVTLSCEQNLNHDAMYWYRQDPGQGLRLIYYSQIVNDFQKGDIAEGYSVSREKKESFPLTVTSAQKNPTAFYLCASRPQGDTEAFFGQGTRLTVV.